One and the same sample provided the 2 T cell receptor beta chains below, sequenced in a study of T-cell reconstitution after alpha-beta-depleted transplantation in children. It was with unique molecular identifiers that the TCRbeta library was prepared. Via MiXCR, TCRdb re-called the PCR reads, giving one row per CDR3 protein. The sample has 490,000 or so distinct CDR3 sequences; around 13% are singletons. The sample in question was PBMCs from the stem cell graft donor, obtained from the stem cell graft. All receptors derive from a human donor who donated a stem cell graft to a child with combined immunodeficiency.

This clonotype was seen once. V is TRBV12-3 or TRBV12-4 and J is TRBJ2-3; D possibly corresponds to TRBD1 (6 bases). V lost 5 bases and J lost 2, with 17 bases in between. This CDR3 has 16 residues. This chain's CDR3 is CASSTGGQLDTDTQYF. CDR3 DNA sequence: TGTGCCAGCAGTACAGGCGGACAGTTGGACACAGATACGCAGTATTTT.

The chain links TRBV11-3 to TRBJ2-2, with 7 bases aligning to TRBD2. J gave up 7 bases and V 4 bases, and 3 bases lay outside the gene matches. This CDR3 is built from 13 residues. Germline CDR1 and CDR2: SGHNT and YENEEA. CDR3 region: CASSSTSDGELFF. CDR3 nucleotides: TGTGCCAGCAGCTCCACTAGCGACGGGGAGCTGTTTTTT.